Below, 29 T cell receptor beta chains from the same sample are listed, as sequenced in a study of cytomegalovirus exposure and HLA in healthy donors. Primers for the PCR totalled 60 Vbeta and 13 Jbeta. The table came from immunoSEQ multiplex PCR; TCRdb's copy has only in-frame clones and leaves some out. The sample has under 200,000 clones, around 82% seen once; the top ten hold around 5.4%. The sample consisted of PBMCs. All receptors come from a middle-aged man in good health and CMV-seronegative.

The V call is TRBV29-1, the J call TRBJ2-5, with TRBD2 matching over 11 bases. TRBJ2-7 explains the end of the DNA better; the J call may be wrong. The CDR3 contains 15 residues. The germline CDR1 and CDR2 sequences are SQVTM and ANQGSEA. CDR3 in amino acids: CSFRRGLAGGSEQYF. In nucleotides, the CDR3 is TGCAGCTTCCGACGTGGGCTAGCGGGAGGAAGCGAGCAGTACTTC.

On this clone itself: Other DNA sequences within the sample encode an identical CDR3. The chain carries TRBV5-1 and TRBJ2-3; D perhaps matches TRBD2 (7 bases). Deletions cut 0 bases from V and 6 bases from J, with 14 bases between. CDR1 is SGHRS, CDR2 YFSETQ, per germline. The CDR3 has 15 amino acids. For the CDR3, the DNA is TGCGCCAGCAGCTTGGATTCGGGGGGCGCCGATACGCAGTATTTT. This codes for CASSLDSGGADTQYF.

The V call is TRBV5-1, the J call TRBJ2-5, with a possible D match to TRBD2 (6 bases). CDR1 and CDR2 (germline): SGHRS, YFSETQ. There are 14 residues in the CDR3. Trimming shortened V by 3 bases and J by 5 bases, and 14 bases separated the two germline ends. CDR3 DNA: TGCGCCAGCAGCTCGAAAGAGCGGGTCGAGACCCAGTACTTC. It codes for CASSSKERVETQYF.

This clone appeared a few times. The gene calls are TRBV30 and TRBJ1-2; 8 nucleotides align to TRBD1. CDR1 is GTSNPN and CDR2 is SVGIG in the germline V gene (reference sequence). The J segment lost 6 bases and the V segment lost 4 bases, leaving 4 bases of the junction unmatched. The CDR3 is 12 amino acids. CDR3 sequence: CAWIRGPHGYTF. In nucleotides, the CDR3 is TGTGCCTGGATCAGGGGGCCACATGGCTACACCTTC.

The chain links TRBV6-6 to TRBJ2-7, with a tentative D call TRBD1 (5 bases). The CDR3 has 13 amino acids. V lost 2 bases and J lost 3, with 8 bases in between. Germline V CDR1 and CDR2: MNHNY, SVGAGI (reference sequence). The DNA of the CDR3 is TGTGCCAGCAGTTACACGACAGACTACGAGCAGTACTTC. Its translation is CASSYTTDYEQYF.

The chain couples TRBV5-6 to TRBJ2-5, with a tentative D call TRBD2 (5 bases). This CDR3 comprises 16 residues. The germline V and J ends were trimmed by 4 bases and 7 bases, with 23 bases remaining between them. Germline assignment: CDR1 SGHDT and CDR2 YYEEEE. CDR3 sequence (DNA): TGTGCCAGCAGCCCCCAACCATCGCCCGGCGGGCGGACCCAGTACTTC. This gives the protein CASSPQPSPGGRTQYF.

The chain's CDR3 is CASSRGGEPTGEKLFF. The CDR3 DNA follows: TGTGCCAGCAGTCGGGGGGGGGAACCGACAGGGGAAAAACTGTTTTTT. The chain has TRBV27 and TRBJ1-4; TRBD1 matches at 7 bases. The CDR3 runs to 16 residues. V lost 5 bases to trimming and J lost 8 bases; unmatched junction nucleotides: 14. Germline values: CDR1 MNHEY, CDR2 SMNVEV (reference sequence).

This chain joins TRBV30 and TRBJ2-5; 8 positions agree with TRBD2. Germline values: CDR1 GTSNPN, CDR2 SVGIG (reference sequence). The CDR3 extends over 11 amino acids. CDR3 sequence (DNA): TGTGGTAGCGGGGACGAAGAGACCCAGTACTTC. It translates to CGSGDEETQYF.

In DNA form, the CDR3 reads TGCAGCTTCCGGGACTATCTACCTGAGCAGTTCTTC. It specifies CSFRDYLPEQFF. The chain couples TRBV29-1 to TRBJ2-1, with 7 bases matching TRBD2. The CDR3 consists of 12 residues. J lost 9 bases, V lost 8 bases, and 10 bases had no gene match. In germline, CDR1 is SQVTM, CDR2 ANQGSEA.

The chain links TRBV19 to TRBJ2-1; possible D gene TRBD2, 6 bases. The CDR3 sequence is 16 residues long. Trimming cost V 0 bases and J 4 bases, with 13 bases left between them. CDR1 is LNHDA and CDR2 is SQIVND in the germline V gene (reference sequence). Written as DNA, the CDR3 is TGTGCCAGTAGTATAGATTGGGGGGAGGTTTACAATGAGCAGTTCTTC. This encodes CASSIDWGEVYNEQFF.

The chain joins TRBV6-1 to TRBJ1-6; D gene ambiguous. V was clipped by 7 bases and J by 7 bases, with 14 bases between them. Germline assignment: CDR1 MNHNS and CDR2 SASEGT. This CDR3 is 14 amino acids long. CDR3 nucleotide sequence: TGTGCCAGCAAGGTGGCACAGATGAATTCACCCCTCCACTTT. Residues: CASKVAQMNSPLHF.

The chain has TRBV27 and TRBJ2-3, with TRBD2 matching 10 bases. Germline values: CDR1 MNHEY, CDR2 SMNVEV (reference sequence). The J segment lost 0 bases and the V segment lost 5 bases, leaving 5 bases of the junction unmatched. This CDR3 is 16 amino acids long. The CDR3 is CASSRTSGASTDTQYF. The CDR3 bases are TGTGCCAGCAGTCGGACTAGCGGCGCAAGCACAGATACGCAGTATTTT.

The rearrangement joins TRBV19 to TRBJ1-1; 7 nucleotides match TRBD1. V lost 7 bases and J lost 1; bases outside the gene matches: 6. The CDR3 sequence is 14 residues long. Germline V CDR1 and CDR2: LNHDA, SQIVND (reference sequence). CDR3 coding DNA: TGTGCCAGTATTCTACAGGGGAGGAACACTGAAGCTTTCTTT. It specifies CASILQGRNTEAFF.

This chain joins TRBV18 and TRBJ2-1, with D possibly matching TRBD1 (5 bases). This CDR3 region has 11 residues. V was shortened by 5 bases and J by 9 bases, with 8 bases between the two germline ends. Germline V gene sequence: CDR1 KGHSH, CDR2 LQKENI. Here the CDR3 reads CASSSQGEQFF. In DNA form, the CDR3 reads TGTGCCAGCTCATCCCAGGGTGAGCAGTTCTTC.

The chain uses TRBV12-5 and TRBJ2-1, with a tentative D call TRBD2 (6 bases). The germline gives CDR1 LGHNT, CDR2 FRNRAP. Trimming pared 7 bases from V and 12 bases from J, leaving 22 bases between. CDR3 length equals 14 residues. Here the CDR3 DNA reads TGTGCTAGTGAGGTCGAGCGGGCCCTCAAGAGGCAGTTCTTC. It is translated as CASEVERALKRQFF.

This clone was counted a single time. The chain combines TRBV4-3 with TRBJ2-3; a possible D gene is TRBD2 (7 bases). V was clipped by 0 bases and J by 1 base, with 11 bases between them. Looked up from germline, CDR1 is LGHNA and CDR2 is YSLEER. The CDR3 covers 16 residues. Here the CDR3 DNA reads TGCGCCAGCAGCCAAGAGCCGGGGGGCGGCACAGATACGCAGTATTTT. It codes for CASSQEPGGGTDTQYF.

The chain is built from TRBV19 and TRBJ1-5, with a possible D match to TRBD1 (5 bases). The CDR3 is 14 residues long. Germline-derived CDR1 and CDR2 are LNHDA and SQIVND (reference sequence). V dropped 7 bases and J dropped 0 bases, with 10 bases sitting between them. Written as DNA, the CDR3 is TGTGCCAGTACCGACAGCTATAGCAATCAGCCCCAGCATTTT. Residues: CASTDSYSNQPQHF. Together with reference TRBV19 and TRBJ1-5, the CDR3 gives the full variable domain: DGGITQSPKYLFRKEGQNVTLSCEQNLNHDAMYWYRQDPGQGLRLIYYSQIVNDFQKGDIAEGYSVSREKKESFPLTVTSAQKNPTAFYLCASTDSYSNQPQHFGDGTRLSIL.

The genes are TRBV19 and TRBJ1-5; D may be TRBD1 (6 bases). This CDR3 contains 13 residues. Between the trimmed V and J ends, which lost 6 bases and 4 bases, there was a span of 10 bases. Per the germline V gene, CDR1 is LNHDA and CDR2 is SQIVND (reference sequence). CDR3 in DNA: TGTGCCAGTAGGGGGGCGGAGAATCAGCCCCAGCATTTT. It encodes CASRGAENQPQHF.

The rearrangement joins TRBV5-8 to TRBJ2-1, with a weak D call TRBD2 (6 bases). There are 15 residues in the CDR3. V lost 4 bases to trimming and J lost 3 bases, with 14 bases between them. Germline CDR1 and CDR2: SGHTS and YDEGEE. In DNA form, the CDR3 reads TGTGCCAGCAGCCCCGGGACTCAGGTCTACAATGAGCAGTTCTTC. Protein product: CASSPGTQVYNEQFF.

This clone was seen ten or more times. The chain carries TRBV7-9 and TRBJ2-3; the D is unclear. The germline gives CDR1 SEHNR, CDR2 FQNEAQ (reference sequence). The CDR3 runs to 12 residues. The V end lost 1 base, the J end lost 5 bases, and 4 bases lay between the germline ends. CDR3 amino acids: CASSLGRDTQYF. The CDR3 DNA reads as TGTGCCAGCAGCTTAGGTCGAGATACGCAGTATTTT.

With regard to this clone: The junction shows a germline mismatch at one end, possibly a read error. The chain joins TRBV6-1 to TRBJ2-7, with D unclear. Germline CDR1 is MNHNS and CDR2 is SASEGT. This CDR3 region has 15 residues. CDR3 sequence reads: CTSRDTASASYEQYF. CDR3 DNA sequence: TGTACCAGCAGAGACACAGCCTCTGCGAGCTACGAGCAGTACTTC.

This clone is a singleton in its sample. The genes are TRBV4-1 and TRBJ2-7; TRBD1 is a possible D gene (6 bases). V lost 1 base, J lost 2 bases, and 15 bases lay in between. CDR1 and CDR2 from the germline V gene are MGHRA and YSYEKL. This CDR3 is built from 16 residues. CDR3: CASSQGNRAGPYEQYF. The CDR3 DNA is TGCGCCAGCAGCCAAGGAAACAGGGCGGGTCCCTACGAGCAGTACTTC.

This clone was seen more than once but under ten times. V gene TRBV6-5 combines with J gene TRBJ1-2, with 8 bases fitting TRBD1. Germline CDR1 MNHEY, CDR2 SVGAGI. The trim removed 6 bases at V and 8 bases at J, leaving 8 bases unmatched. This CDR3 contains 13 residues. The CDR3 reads CASRLDRGGGYTF. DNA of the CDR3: TGTGCCAGCAGGCTCGACAGGGGCGGGGGCTACACCTTC.

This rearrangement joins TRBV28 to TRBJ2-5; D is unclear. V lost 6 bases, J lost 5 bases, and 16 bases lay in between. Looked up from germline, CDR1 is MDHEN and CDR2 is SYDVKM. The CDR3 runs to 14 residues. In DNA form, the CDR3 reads TGTGCCAGCAGACCACCACGGTCCCCCGAGACCCAGTACTTC. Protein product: CASRPPRSPETQYF.

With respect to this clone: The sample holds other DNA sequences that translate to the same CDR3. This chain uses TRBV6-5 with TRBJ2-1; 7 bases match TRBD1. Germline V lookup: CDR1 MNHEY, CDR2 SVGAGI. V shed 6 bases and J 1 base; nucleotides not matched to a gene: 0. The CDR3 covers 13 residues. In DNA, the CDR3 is TGTGCCAGCAGACAGGGGTCCTACAATGAGCAGTTCTTC. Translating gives CASRQGSYNEQFF.

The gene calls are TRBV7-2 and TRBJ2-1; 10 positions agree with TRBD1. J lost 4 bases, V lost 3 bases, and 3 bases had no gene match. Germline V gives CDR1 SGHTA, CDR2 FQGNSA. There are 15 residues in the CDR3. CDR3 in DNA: TGTGCCAGCAGCTTCGGGGGACAGGGGTACAATGAGCAGTTCTTC. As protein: CASSFGGQGYNEQFF.

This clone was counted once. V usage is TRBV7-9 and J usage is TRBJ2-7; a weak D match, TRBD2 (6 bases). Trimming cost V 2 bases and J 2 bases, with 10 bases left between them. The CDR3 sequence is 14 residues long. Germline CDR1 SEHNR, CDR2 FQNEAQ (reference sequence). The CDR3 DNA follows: TGTGCCAGCAGCTTACCGGGAGCGGCCTACGAGCAGTACTTC. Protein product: CASSLPGAAYEQYF.

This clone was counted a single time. CDR3 residues: CAISEDRARGYTF. DNA for the CDR3: TGTGCCATCAGTGAGGACAGGGCTCGAGGCTACACCTTC. The genes are TRBV10-3 and TRBJ1-2; 7 bases map to TRBD1. V shed 2 bases, J shed 8 bases, and the junction held 5 bases outside the gene matches. CDR1 is ENHRY, CDR2 SYGVKD, per germline. The CDR3 totals 13 residues.

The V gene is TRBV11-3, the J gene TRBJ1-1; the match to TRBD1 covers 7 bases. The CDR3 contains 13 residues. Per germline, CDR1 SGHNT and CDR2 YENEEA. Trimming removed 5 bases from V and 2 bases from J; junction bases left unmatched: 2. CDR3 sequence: CASSKGGNTEAFF. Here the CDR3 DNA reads TGTGCCAGCAGCAAAGGGGGCAACACTGAAGCTTTCTTT. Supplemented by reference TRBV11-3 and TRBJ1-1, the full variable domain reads EAGVVQSPRYKIIEKKQPVAFWCNPISGHNTLYWYLQNLGQGPELLIRYENEEAVDDSQLPKDRFSAERLKGVDSTLKIQPAELGDSAVYLCASSKGGNTEAFFGQGTRLTVV.